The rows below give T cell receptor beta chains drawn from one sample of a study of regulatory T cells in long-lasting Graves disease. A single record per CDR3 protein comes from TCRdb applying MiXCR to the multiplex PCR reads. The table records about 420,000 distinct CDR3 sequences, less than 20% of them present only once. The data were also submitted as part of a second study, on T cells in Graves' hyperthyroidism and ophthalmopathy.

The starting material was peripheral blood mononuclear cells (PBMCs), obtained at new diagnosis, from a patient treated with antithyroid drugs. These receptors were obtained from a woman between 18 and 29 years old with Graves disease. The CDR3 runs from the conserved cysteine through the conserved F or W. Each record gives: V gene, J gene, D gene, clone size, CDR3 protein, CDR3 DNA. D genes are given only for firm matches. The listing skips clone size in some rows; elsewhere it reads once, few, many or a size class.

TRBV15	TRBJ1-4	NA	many	CATSIGQNRIEKLFF	TGTGCCACCAGCATTGGACAGAACCGAATAGAAAAACTGTTTTTT
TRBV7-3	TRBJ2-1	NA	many	CASSLERMNEQFF	TGTGCCAGCAGCTTAGAGCGCATGAATGAGCAGTTCTTC
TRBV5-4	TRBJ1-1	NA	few	CASSPSGSTEAFF	TGTGCCAGCAGCCCGTCCGGGAGCACTGAAGCTTTCTTT
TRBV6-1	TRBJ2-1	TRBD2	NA	CASSPRWSSRTSGSWVREYNEQFF	TGTGCCAGCTCACCACGCTGGTCGTCCAGGACTAGCGGGAGTTGGGTTCGGGAATACAATGAGCAGTTCTTC
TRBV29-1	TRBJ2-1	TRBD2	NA	CSVGGGAGAPDSSYNEQFF	TGCAGCGTTGGTGGCGGAGCGGGAGCCCCTGACAGCTCCTACAATGAGCAGTTCTTC
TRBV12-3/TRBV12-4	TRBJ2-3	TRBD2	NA	CASSLMASGRSTDTQYF	TGTGCCAGCAGTTTAATGGCTAGCGGGAGAAGCACAGATACGCAGTATTTT
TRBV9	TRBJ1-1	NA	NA	CASSVATGATEAFF	TGTGCCAGCAGCGTAGCTACGGGGGCCACTGAAGCTTTCTTT
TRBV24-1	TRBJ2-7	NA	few	CATSDGIGGKTYEQYF	TGTGCCACCAGTGATGGGATTGGCGGGAAAACCTACGAGCAGTACTTC
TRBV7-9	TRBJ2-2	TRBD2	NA	CASRRTSGRSGELFF	TGTGCCAGCAGAAGGACTAGCGGGAGATCCGGGGAGCTGTTTTTT
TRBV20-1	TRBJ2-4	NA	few	CGPREIAKNIQYF	TGCGGACCCAGGGAAATTGCCAAAAACATTCAGTACTTC
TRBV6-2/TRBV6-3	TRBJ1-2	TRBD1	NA	CASTGTEDYGYTF	TGTGCCAGCACAGGGACAGAAGACTATGGCTACACCTTC
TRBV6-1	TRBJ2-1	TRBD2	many	CASSVWTSGANNEQFF	TGTGCCAGCAGTGTTTGGACTAGCGGGGCTAACAATGAGCAGTTCTTC
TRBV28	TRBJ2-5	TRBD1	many	CASSLTTGSETQYF	TGTGCCAGCAGTTTAACGACAGGGTCAGAGACCCAGTACTTC
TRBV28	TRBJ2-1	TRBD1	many	CASSLGTGAFDSYNEQFF	TGTGCCAGCAGTTTGGGGACAGGGGCCTTTGATTCTTACAATGAGCAGTTCTTC
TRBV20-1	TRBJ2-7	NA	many	CSARDIRTAHSYEQYF	TGCAGTGCTAGAGATATAAGGACCGCGCATTCCTACGAGCAGTACTTC
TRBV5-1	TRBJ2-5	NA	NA	CASSLERAEETQYF	TGCGCCAGCAGCTTGGAGAGGGCGGAAGAGACCCAGTACTTC
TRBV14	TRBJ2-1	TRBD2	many	CASSQEIVASGRNEQFF	TGTGCCAGCAGCCAAGAAATAGTGGCTAGCGGACGTAATGAGCAGTTCTTC
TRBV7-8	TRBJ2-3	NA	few	CASSLGEPPTDTQYF	TGTGCCAGCAGCTTAGGGGAGCCGCCCACAGATACGCAGTATTTT
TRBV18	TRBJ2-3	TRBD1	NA	CASSPQGATTDTQYF	TGTGCCAGCTCACCCCAGGGGGCCACCACAGATACGCAGTATTTT
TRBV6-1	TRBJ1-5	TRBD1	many	CASRPGQGMPQHF	TGTGCCAGCCGACCGGGACAGGGCATGCCCCAGCATTTT
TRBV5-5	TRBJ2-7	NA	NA	CASSFGIEYYEQYF	TGTGCCAGCAGCTTTGGTATAGAGTACTACGAGCAGTACTTC
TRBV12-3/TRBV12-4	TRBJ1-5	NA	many	CASSPRGGEGSQPQHF	TGTGCCAGCAGCCCTCGGGGAGGGGAGGGAAGCCAGCCCCAGCATTTT
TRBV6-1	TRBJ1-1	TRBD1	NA	CASSQDRRAFF	TGTGCCAGCAGTCAGGACAGGAGAGCTTTCTTT
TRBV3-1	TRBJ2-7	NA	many	CASSPFQAAYEQYF	TGTGCCAGCAGCCCATTCCAGGCCGCCTACGAGCAGTACTTC
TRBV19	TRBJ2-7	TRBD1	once	CASSMGRGPGLSEQYF	TGTGCCAGTAGTATGGGAAGGGGGCCAGGATTGAGCGAGCAGTACTTC
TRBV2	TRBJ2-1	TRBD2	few	CAGIPPGLAGDEQFF	TGTGCCGGGATACCTCCAGGCCTAGCGGGAGATGAGCAGTTCTTC
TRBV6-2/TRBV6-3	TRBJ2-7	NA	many	CASSSEGGSYEQYF	TGTGCCAGCAGTTCGGAAGGGGGGTCCTACGAGCAGTACTTC
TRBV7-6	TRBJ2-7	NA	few	CASSPAWGQGREQYF	TGTGCCAGCAGCCCCGCATGGGGCCAGGGACGGGAGCAGTACTTC
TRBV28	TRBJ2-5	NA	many	CASSLSPFRKGETQYF	TGTGCCAGCAGTTTATCCCCCTTTCGGAAGGGAGAGACCCAGTACTTC
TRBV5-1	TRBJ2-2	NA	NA	CASSLGGASYTGELFF	TGCGCCAGCAGCCTGGGAGGTGCTTCCTACACCGGGGAGCTGTTTTTT
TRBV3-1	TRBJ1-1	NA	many	CASSQGDSEAFF	TGTGCCAGCAGCCAAGGCGACAGCGAAGCTTTCTTT
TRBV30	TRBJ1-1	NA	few	CAWTWGVGSNTEAFF	TGTGCCTGGACGTGGGGGGTCGGCTCGAACACTGAAGCTTTCTTT
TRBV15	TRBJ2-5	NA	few	CATSRGTTQETQYF	TGTGCCACCAGCAGAGGTACTACCCAAGAGACCCAGTACTTC
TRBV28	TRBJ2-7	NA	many	CASSFTFFRSRWDEQYF	TGTGCCAGCAGTTTTACCTTTTTTCGGTCGAGGTGGGACGAGCAGTACTTC
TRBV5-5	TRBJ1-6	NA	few	CASRNRTGSNSPLHF	TGTGCCAGCAGAAATAGAACAGGGTCGAATTCACCCCTCCACTTT
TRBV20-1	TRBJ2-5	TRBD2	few	CSVGPRGLGGF	TGCAGTGTGGGGCCAAGGGGACTAGGGGGTTTC
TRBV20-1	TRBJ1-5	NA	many	CSAHHGAGGNQPQHF	TGCAGTGCGCACCACGGGGCTGGGGGCAATCAGCCCCAGCATTTT
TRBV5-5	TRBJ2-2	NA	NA	CASSHAGTENTGELFF	TGTGCCAGCAGCCACGCCGGGACCGAGAACACCGGGGAGCTGTTTTTT
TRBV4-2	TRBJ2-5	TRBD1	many	CASSQYRGENIETQYF	TGTGCCAGCAGCCAATACAGGGGGGAGAACATAGAGACCCAGTACTTC
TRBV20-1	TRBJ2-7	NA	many	CSARDGADVGYEQYF	TGCAGTGCTAGAGATGGAGCAGACGTAGGCTACGAGCAGTACTTC
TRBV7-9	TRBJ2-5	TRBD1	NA	CASSLALNGPGGRRETQYF	TGTGCCAGCAGCTTAGCTTTAAATGGGCCAGGGGGCAGGAGGGAGACCCAGTACTTC
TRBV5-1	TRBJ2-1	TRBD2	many	CASSPRAGGMNNEQFF	TGCGCCAGCAGCCCCCGTGCGGGAGGGATGAACAATGAGCAGTTCTTC
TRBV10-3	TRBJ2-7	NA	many	CAISEWNGIPPYEQYF	TGTGCCATCAGTGAGTGGAACGGGATCCCGCCATACGAGCAGTACTTC
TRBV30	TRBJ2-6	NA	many	CAWTAQGRWANVLTF	TGTGCCTGGACCGCACAGGGGAGGTGGGCCAACGTCCTGACTTTC
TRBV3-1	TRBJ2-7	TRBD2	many	CASSHREGHEQYF	TGTGCCAGCAGCCACCGGGAGGGCCACGAGCAGTACTTC
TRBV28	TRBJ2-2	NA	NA	CASSLYDMGSGELFF	TGTGCCAGCAGTTTATACGATATGGGAAGCGGGGAGCTGTTTTTT
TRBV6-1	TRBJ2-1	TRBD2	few	CASSPLEASGSRFYNGQFF	TGTGCCAGCAGCCCATTGGAGGCTAGCGGGAGTCGGTTCTACAATGGGCAGTTCTTC
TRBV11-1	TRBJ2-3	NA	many	CASRRSPDGGDTQYF	TGTGCCAGCAGACGGAGCCCGGATGGTGGAGATACGCAGTATTTT
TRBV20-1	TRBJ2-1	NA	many	CSASSNEQFF	TGCAGTGCTAGCTCCAATGAGCAGTTCTTC
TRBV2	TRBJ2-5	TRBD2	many	CASSRGGQETQYF	TGTGCCAGCAGTCGGGGGGGACAAGAGACCCAGTACTTC